This TCR beta chain emerged from a study of beta chain features in type 1 diabetes (dated by TCRdb to about 2018). With regard to the full study: No differences in mean age, gender distribution, total cell number or subset yield were found between patients and healthy donors. The study compared the TCRB repertoires of sorted circulating CD4+ T cell subsets in recently diagnosed type 1 diabetes patients with those in matched healthy donors. Naive and central memory subsets were obtained from all 30 or so donors, but regulatory and stem cell-like memory subsets were isolated from only 8 patients and roughly 8 healthy donors. A total of some 100,000,000 sorted cells were examined across all samples, and a strong correlation was observed between cell number per subset and RNA yield.

Ten or more counts support this clone. Its target antigen remains unknown. Per-base quality was not reported, and no clone a single base away is much larger than it. The entire isolated RNA was reverse transcribed using the High Capacity cDNA Reverse Transcription Kit, and thus expressed TCRB transcripts were sequenced. Deep immunoSEQ sequencing was applied to naive, central memory and regulatory T cell samples, giving an average of roughly 3.5 million total reads per sample. Sorted cells were lysed in RLT buffer and RNA was extracted with DNase-treated RNeasy Micro or Mini kits, depending on cell number. To prevent cross-contamination, each cell subset was processed individually, whereas patient and healthy donor samples were processed jointly. The immunoSEQ multiplex PCR was used to amplify TCRB sequences from cDNA, yielding 87-bp fragments that span the CDR3 region. Sequencing of the amplicons was done on the Illumina HiSeq platform. Under the source paper's analysis protocol: Synthetic template baselines were used to correct PCR bias computationally, reads within Hamming distance 2 were collapsed together, and singletons that could not be merged were discarded. Reads were aligned against IMGT to assign V, D and J genes, CDR3 length and insertions or deletions at six rearrangement sites. Within each subset, clonotype counts were normalized to sorted cell number, and only after that were true diversity and Gini coefficients computed with the tcR R package. Repertoire sharing was quantified using the overlap coefficient calculated on TCRB nucleotide sequences. TCRdb mirrors the immuneACCESS table, restricted to in-frame sequences. Some clones are absent from its copies; in checked studies, under half trace to an unresolved V gene, and the reason for the others is unknown. The DNA was the basis for D and trimming; V, J and clone size are from that table. The sample records some 220,000 clones, 11% of which are singletons. Of the sample, 1% to 1.5% falls within the top ten clones.

Each donor gave one peripheral blood draw, roughly 0.11 L on average, collected into heparinised tubes. A BD FACSAria II and a panel including CD45RO, CCR7, CD25, CD127, CD95 and CD27 were used to sort naive, central memory, regulatory and stem cell-like memory CD4+ T cells. Purity was above 95% for every sorted population. Right away, PBMCs were isolated by Lymphoprep density gradient centrifugation and were stained directly, with no culture step. So that batch effects would be minimized, each experiment stained and sorted samples in pairs, pairing one healthy donor with one patient. The study at large found these results: Fewer insertions and more nucleotide deletions at VDJ recombination sites were observed in patients with type 1 diabetes, implying thymic rearrangement abnormalities. A moderate but significant shortening of TCRB CDR3 length was observed in type 1 diabetes patients in all four CD4+ subsets. Naive, central memory and regulatory TCRB repertoires appeared to be more similar among patients than among healthy donors. Because cDNA was sequenced instead of genomic DNA, highly expressing activated cells could be over-represented, though the groups showed no difference in activation or CD3 levels. Shorter templates might have been favored by PCR, but patient and control samples were amplified and corrected together, so both groups would have been affected equally by any skew. Because the HLA sub-analyses included only small numbers of individuals, any influence of HLA type on TCRB rearrangement was left unresolved.

The germline V gene (reference sequence) provides CDR1 LNHNV and CDR2 YYDKDF. The junction shows trimming of 2 bases on V and 8 bases on J, plus 12 bases between the germline ends. The cysteine opens and the phenylalanine closes a CDR3 of 14 amino acids. The kept DNA is CDR3 alone, 42 bases in frame from the first base. The sequence was collected from a man younger than 35 in good health. Specimen: central memory CD4+ T cells from blood. Here the chain combines TRBV15 and TRBJ1-4; the D gene identity is not certain. The nucleotide sequence reads TGTGCCACCAGCAGATCGGATGGCTCCGAAAAACTGTTTTTT. Its protein product is CATSRSDGSEKLFF.